These 14 T cell receptor beta chains share one sample of origin, sequenced in a study of early T cells in non-severe SARS-CoV-2 infection. TCRdb reprocessed the 5' RACE reads with MiXCR, giving one entry per CDR3 protein. The sample has more than 25,000 distinct CDR3 sequences; around 5% are singletons. Material for sequencing was whole blood. The origin of the receptors is an adult who was a healthcare worker with PCR-confirmed SARS-CoV-2 infection or an uninfected control (not recorded which).

Ten or more counts support this clonotype. The V call is TRBV20-1, the J call TRBJ2-4; the match to TRBD2 covers 8 bases. V gave up 0 bases and J gave up 8 bases; unmatched junction bases: 9. The CDR3 loop spans 15 amino acids. From germline, CDR1 is DFQATT and CDR2 SNEGSKA (reference sequence). In nucleotides, the CDR3 is TGCAGTGCTAGAGATGCGAGCGGGAGTTGGTACATTCAGTACTTC. This encodes CSARDASGSWYIQYF.

The sample holds a few counts of this clonotype. The chain is built from TRBV7-2 and TRBJ2-3; no clear D. Germline assignment: CDR1 SGHTA and CDR2 FQGNSA. The CDR3 is made up of 14 amino acids. With 0 bases removed from V and 6 bases from J, the gap between germline ends came to 10 bases. CDR3 bases: TGTGCCAGCAGCTTAGCGCGGACGCAGGATACGCAGTATTTT. It is translated as CASSLARTQDTQYF. The full variable domain, in which reference TRBV7-2 and TRBJ2-3 provide the parts outside the CDR3, is GAGVSQSPSNKVTEKGKDVELRCDPISGHTALYWYRQSLGQGLEFLIYFQGNSAPDKSGLPSDRFSAERTGGSVSTLTIQRTQQEDSAVYLCASSLARTQDTQYFGPGTRLTVL.

A few counts support this clonotype. This rearrangement joins TRBV5-1 to TRBJ1-1, with no clear D. The V end was cut by 0 bases, the J end by 8 bases, with 17 bases between. The germline V gene has CDR1 SGHRS and CDR2 YFSETQ. The CDR3 has 15 amino acids. The CDR3 here is CASSLVDGGSQEAFF. The CDR3 nucleotides are TGCGCCAGCAGCTTGGTAGACGGTGGGTCCCAGGAAGCTTTCTTT.

This clonotype showed up many times. The chain carries TRBV20-1 and TRBJ2-7; 7 positions agree with TRBD1. In germline, CDR1 is DFQATT, CDR2 SNEGSKA (reference sequence). The CDR3 covers 15 residues. Trimming at V came to 5 bases and at J to 0 bases, leaving 10 bases not matched to a gene. The DNA of the CDR3 is TGCAGTGCTCCAGAGAGACAGGGATCCTCCTACGAGCAGTACTTC. Translating gives CSAPERQGSSYEQYF.

DNA for the CDR3: TGTGCCAGCAGTTTCGGGGCGCGGACTGAAGCTTTCTTT. This translates into CASSFGARTEAFF. The V gene is TRBV27, the J gene TRBJ1-1; possibly TRBD1 for D (5 bases). CDR3 length equals 13 residues. Germline CDR1 is MNHEY and CDR2 is SMNVEV (reference sequence). V was clipped by 3 bases and J by 5 bases, with 10 bases between them.

Many counts were recorded for this clonotype. The V and J genes are TRBV7-9 and TRBJ1-1; 7 nucleotides agree with TRBD1. The germline V gene has CDR1 SEHNR and CDR2 FQNEAQ (reference sequence). This CDR3 has 16 amino acids. The V segment lost 0 bases and the J segment 5 bases; nucleotides outside the gene matches: 9. Written as DNA, the CDR3 is TGTGCCAGCAGCTTAGCCCTCACTACAGGGGATACTGAAGCTTTCTTT. It encodes CASSLALTTGDTEAFF. Supplemented by reference TRBV7-9 and TRBJ1-1, the full variable domain reads DTGVSQNPRHKITKRGQNVTFRCDPISEHNRLYWYRQTLGQGPEFLTYFQNEAQLEKSRLLSDRFSAERPKGSFSTLEIQRTEQGDSAMYLCASSLALTTGDTEAFFGQGTRLTVV.

This clonotype has at least ten counts. The V call is TRBV27, the J call TRBJ2-7; D is perhaps TRBD1 or TRBD2 (5 bases each). V gave up 5 bases and J gave up 2 bases, with 13 bases separating them. Per germline, CDR1 MNHEY and CDR2 SMNVEV (reference sequence). The length of the CDR3 is 14 residues. The CDR3 DNA sequence: TGTGCCAGCAGTCGGACTCAGGGCCCCTACGAGCAGTACTTC. Encoded protein: CASSRTQGPYEQYF.

This clonotype was seen repeatedly, ten times or more. The chain employs TRBV28 and TRBJ2-3; 11 nucleotides line up with TRBD2. Germline CDR1 and CDR2: MDHEN and SYDVKM. The CDR3 contains 19 residues. V was pared by 4 bases and J by 2 bases, with 14 bases of the junction left unmatched. CDR3 DNA sequence: TGTGCCAGCAGTTCCTTTAGCGGGAGGGCCCTCTGGGACACAGATACGCAGTATTTT. As protein: CASSSFSGRALWDTDTQYF.

This clonotype was seen at least ten times. This rearrangement joins TRBV19 to TRBJ2-7; 8 nucleotides align to TRBD2. J gave up 4 bases and V 3 bases, and 8 bases lay outside the gene matches. The germline gives CDR1 LNHDA, CDR2 SQIVND (reference sequence). This CDR3 is 15 amino acids long. The CDR3 spells CASSIHPAGAYEQYF. CDR3 bases: TGTGCCAGTAGTATTCACCCAGCGGGAGCGTACGAGCAGTACTTC.

This clonotype was recorded many times. The chain uses TRBV12-3 or TRBV12-4 and TRBJ2-7, with TRBD2 matching over 10 bases. The junction had 5 bases not matched to a gene; V was cut back by 6 bases and J by 3 bases. This CDR3 contains 14 residues. DNA for the CDR3: TGTGCCAGCAGCCCGACTAGCGGGTACTACGAGCAGTACTTC. As protein: CASSPTSGYYEQYF.

This clonotype appeared a few times. The rearrangement joins TRBV28 to TRBJ1-5; maybe TRBD1 (5 bases). V lost 4 bases and J 1 base, leaving 11 bases between the germline ends. Germline values: CDR1 MDHEN, CDR2 SYDVKM. CDR3 length: 15 residues. The CDR3 DNA sequence: TGTGCCAGCAGTTCCCCGGCAGGGAGCAATCAGCCCCAGCATTTT. This sequence encodes CASSSPAGSNQPQHF.

V gene TRBV4-2 combines with J gene TRBJ1-1; the D gene is possibly TRBD1 (6 bases). This CDR3 region has 14 residues. Germline V gene lookup returns CDR1 LGHNA and CDR2 YNFKEQ. Trimming left V 6 bases short and J 5 bases short, with 16 bases between. The CDR3 loop reads CASRAGTMGTEAFF. CDR3 bases: TGTGCCAGCAGGGCCGGGACAATGGGAACTGAAGCTTTCTTT.

This clonotype came up many times. The rearrangement joins TRBV29-1 to TRBJ2-1; 7 bases are shared with TRBD2. CDR1 is SQVTM, CDR2 ANQGSEA, per germline. This CDR3 contains 18 residues. V shed 4 bases, J shed 0 bases, and the junction held 15 bases outside the gene matches. The CDR3 region is CSVAQDWAGAGSYNEQFF. CDR3 nucleotides: TGCAGCGTTGCCCAGGACTGGGCGGGAGCCGGCTCCTACAATGAGCAGTTCTTC.

This clonotype was counted ten times or more. CDR3 bases: TGTGCCAGCAGTTTCAGCCCCAGGCGGGACTACCAAGAGACCCAGTACTTC. This translates into CASSFSPRRDYQETQYF. This rearrangement joins TRBV28 to TRBJ2-5, with a tentative D call TRBD2 (6 bases). Germline V CDR1 and CDR2: MDHEN, SYDVKM. The CDR3 is 17 residues long. The ends were cut back, 3 bases at V and 0 bases at J, with 17 bases in the middle. Full variable domain (remainder filled in from reference TRBV28 and TRBJ2-5): DVKVTQSSRYLVKRTGEKVFLECVQDMDHENMFWYRQDPGLGLRLIYFSYDVKMKEKGDIPEGYSVSREKKERFSLILESASTNQTSMYLCASSFSPRRDYQETQYFGPGTRLLVL.